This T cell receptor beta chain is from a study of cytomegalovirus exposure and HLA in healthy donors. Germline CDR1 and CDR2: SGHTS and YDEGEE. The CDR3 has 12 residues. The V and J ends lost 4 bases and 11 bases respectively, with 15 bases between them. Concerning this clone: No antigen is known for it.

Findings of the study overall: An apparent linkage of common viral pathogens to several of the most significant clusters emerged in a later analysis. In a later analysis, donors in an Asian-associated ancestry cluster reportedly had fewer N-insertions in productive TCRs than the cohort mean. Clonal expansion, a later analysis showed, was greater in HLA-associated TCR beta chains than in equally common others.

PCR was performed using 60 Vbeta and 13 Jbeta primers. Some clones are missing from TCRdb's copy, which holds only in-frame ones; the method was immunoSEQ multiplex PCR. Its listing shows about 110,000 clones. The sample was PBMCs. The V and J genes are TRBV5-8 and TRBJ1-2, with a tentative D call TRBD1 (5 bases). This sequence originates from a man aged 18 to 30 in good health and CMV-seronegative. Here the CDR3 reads CASSLGTLSYTF. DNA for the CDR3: TGTGCCAGCAGCCTCGGGACTTTATCTTACACCTTC. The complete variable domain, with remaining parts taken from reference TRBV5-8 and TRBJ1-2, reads EAGVTQSPTHLIKTRGQQATLRCSPISGHTSVYWYQQALGLGLQFLLWYDEGEERNRGNFPPRFSGRQFPNYSSELNVNALELEDSALYLCASSLGTLSYTFGSGTRLTVV.